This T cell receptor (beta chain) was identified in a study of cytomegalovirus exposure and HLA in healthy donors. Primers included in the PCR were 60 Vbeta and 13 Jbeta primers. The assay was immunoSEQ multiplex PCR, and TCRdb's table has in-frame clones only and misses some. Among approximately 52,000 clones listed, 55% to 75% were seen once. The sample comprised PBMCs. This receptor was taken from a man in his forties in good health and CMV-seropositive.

DNA of the CDR3: TGTGCCAGCAGTCCGGGACTAGCGGGGGCCCTAGCCAAAAACATTCAGTACTTC. Protein: CASSPGLAGALAKNIQYF. The chain combines TRBV4-2 with TRBJ2-4; TRBD2 aligns across 14 bases. The CDR3 is 18 amino acids. Germline V gene data show CDR1 as LGHNA and CDR2 as YNFKEQ. Trimming at V came to 6 bases and at J to 0 bases, leaving 7 bases not matched to a gene.